The rows below give T cell receptor beta chains drawn from one sample of a study of T cells in Graves' hyperthyroidism and ophthalmopathy. Each CDR3 protein is one row after TCRdb ran MiXCR on the multiplex PCR reads. The table shows roughly 520,000 distinct CDR3 sequences, with roughly 25% occurring only once. Sample: blood. These TCRs come from a woman in her twenties or thirties with Graves' ophthalmopathy. The CDR3 runs from the conserved cysteine through the conserved F or W. Each record gives: V gene, clone size, D gene, J gene, CDR3 DNA, CDR3 protein. The D gene is left open where the match is weak. Clone size is shown for a subset of rows, as once, few, many or a class of expanded clone.

>TRBV7-9|once|NA|TRBJ1-3
TGTGCCAGCAGCGTACAGGGCCCCTTTGGAAACACCATATATTTT
CASSVQGPFGNTIYF
>TRBV18|many|NA|TRBJ2-2
TGTGCCAGCTCACCACCGGCAGATCTCCGGGAGCTGTTTTTT
CASSPPADLRELFF
>TRBV6-1|NA|NA|TRBJ1-5
TGTGCCAGCAGTGCTCCGGACAGCAATCAGCCCCAGCATTTT
CASSAPDSNQPQHF
>TRBV6-5|many|TRBD1|TRBJ1-1
TGTGCCAGCAGTAGGACAGGGGCCCTGAACACTGAAGCTTTCTTT
CASSRTGALNTEAFF
>TRBV20-1|few|NA|TRBJ1-6
TGCAGTGCCCCCTGGACAAGTACCTATAATTCACCCCTCCACTTT
CSAPWTSTYNSPLHF
>TRBV24-1|NA|TRBD2|TRBJ2-2
TGTGCCACCAGTGACACAGCGGGGGCTGGGGAGCTGTTTTTT
CATSDTAGAGELFF
>TRBV10-3|NA|TRBD2|TRBJ2-7
TGTGCCATCAGTAACCCCCCCGGCCTAAATCTAGCGGGAGGTTCCTACGAGCAGTACTTC
CAISNPPGLNLAGGSYEQYF
>TRBV12-3/TRBV12-4|many|TRBD1|TRBJ1-2
TGTGCCAGCAGTTTGAACAGGGGGCATCGGGGCTACACCTTC
CASSLNRGHRGYTF
>TRBV15|many|NA|TRBJ1-1
TGTGCCACCAGCATAACGCAGTGGACTGAAGCTTTCTTT
CATSITQWTEAFF
>TRBV6-5|many|TRBD1|TRBJ1-1
TGTGCCAGCAGTTATTGGACAGGGGCCGGTACTGAAGCTTTCTTT
CASSYWTGAGTEAFF
>TRBV20-1|many|TRBD2|TRBJ2-5
TGCAGTGCTACCCGGGGAGGGGCAGGGGAGACCCAGTACTTC
CSATRGGAGETQYF
>TRBV7-9|NA|NA|TRBJ1-2
TGTGCCAGCAGCCCACCCGGGACGACAAACTATGGCTACACCTTC
CASSPPGTTNYGYTF
>TRBV6-1|NA|TRBD1|TRBJ2-4
TGTGCCAGCAGTGGACTGACAGGGGGGGCAGAAAACATTCAGTACTTC
CASSGLTGGAENIQYF
>TRBV6-2/TRBV6-3|many|NA|TRBJ1-1
TGTGCCAGCAGTCCGATAACTGCGGGGAACACTGAAGCTTTCTTT
CASSPITAGNTEAFF
>TRBV30|NA|NA|TRBJ1-5
TGTGCCTGGAAGGGGCAGGGAAATCAGCCCCAGCATTTT
CAWKGQGNQPQHF
>TRBV4-1|few|NA|TRBJ2-1
TGCGCCAGCAGCCAAGCCGGGACCGCCTACAATGAGCAGTTCTTC
CASSQAGTAYNEQFF
>TRBV3-1|few|NA|TRBJ1-2
TGTGCCAGCAGCCAATCGGACAGAGACCGCTATGGCTACACCTTC
CASSQSDRDRYGYTF
>TRBV19|NA|NA|TRBJ1-1
TGTGCCAGTAGTACGCCCAGCAGGGGCTGGACTGAAGCTTTCTTT
CASSTPSRGWTEAFF
>TRBV6-2/TRBV6-3|once|TRBD2|TRBJ2-7
TGTGCCAGCAGTTACCCGAAGCGGGAAATCGACTACGAGCAGTACTTC
CASSYPKREIDYEQYF
>TRBV9|many|TRBD2|TRBJ2-5
TGTGCCAGCAGCGAGCGGGGGGTGTATCGGGAGACCCAGTACTTC
CASSERGVYRETQYF
>TRBV6-2/TRBV6-3|many|TRBD2|TRBJ2-4
TGTGCCAGCAGCCCCAGGACTAGCGGGCTGAACATTCAGTACTTC
CASSPRTSGLNIQYF
>TRBV6-2/TRBV6-3|many|TRBD1|TRBJ2-2
TGTGCCAGCAGTTACGACAGGGGGGAATTAAACACCGGGGAGCTGTTTTTT
CASSYDRGELNTGELFF
>TRBV4-1|NA|TRBD1|TRBJ1-2
TGCGCCAGCAGCCAAGTCCTGAAACTGGACAGGGGGCTTGATGGCTACACCTTC
CASSQVLKLDRGLDGYTF